This passage covers 10 T cell receptor beta chains from one sample sequenced in a study of blood T cell repertoires in COVID-19. Sequencing used immunoSEQ multiplex PCR; TCRdb keeps in-frame clones, though not all of them. Among approximately 150,000 clones, roughly 80% were seen once, and the ten largest hold about 2.3%. The sequencing sample was made of PBMCs or T cells enriched from blood (not recorded which). Source of these receptors: a middle-aged man with acute COVID-19.

J is TRBJ1-4 and V is TRBV11-1, with a possible D match to TRBD1 (5 bases). Trimming shortened V by 5 bases and J by 5 bases, and 9 bases separated the two germline ends. The CDR3 totals 13 residues. Germline V gene sequence: CDR1 SGHAT, CDR2 FQDESV (reference sequence). CDR3 sequence reads: CASSRAGNEKLFF. CDR3 in DNA: TGTGCCAGCAGCAGGGCAGGGAATGAAAAACTGTTTTTT. The variable domain in full, with the rest retrieved from reference TRBV11-1 and TRBJ1-4, is EAEVAQSPRYKITEKSQAVAFWCDPISGHATLYWYRQILGQGPELLVQFQDESVVDDSQLPKDRFSAERLKGVDSTLKIQPAELGDSAMYLCASSRAGNEKLFFGSGTQLSVL.

The chain has TRBV11-2 and TRBJ1-1; D unclear. The germline V and J ends were trimmed by 3 bases and 7 bases, with 9 bases remaining between them. The CDR3 runs 12 residues. Looked up from germline, CDR1 is SGHAT and CDR2 is FQNNGV. As DNA, the CDR3 is TGTGCCAGCAGCTTTCAAGGAGGTGAAGCTTTCTTT. Amino acids: CASSFQGGEAFF.

This sequence joins TRBV5-4 and TRBJ1-2; 9 bases align to TRBD1. V lost 3 bases and J lost 5; bases outside the gene matches: 5. The CDR3 consists of 14 residues. Germline assignment: CDR1 SGHNT and CDR2 YYREEE (reference sequence). The CDR3: CASSSGQGKYGYTF. CDR3 nucleotide sequence: TGTGCCAGCAGCTCGGGACAGGGCAAATATGGCTACACCTTC.

V usage is TRBV14 and J usage is TRBJ1-1; TRBD1 matches at 8 bases. Per the germline V gene, CDR1 is SGHDN and CDR2 is FVKESK. CDR3 length: 17 amino acids. V lost 1 base, J lost 0 bases, and 7 bases stayed unmatched. CDR3 in DNA: TGTGCCAGCAGCCAAGTGGGGACAGGTCTTATGAACACTGAAGCTTTCTTT. Its translation is CASSQVGTGLMNTEAFF.

The chain employs TRBV28 and TRBJ1-2; D is uncertain. This CDR3 has 13 residues. With 2 bases removed from V and 3 bases from J, the gap between germline ends came to 7 bases. The germline CDR1 and CDR2 sequences are MDHEN and SYDVKM. The CDR3 DNA is TGTGCCAGCAGTTTAAGAGGGTACTATGGCTACACCTTC. Protein: CASSLRGYYGYTF.

This clone has only a few counts. The chain combines TRBV25-1 with TRBJ1-2; tentative D call: TRBD1 (5 bases). Trimming removed 2 bases from V and 6 bases from J, with 10 bases in between. The CDR3 is made up of 13 amino acids. Germline lookup yields CDR1 MGHDK and CDR2 SYGVNS. This CDR3 reads CASSEAGQDGYTF. The CDR3 coding sequence is TGTGCCAGCAGTGAAGCAGGGCAAGATGGCTACACCTTC.

The CDR3 is CATRTGRGRPHEQFF. As DNA, the CDR3 is TGTGCCACTCGAACGGGGCGGGGGAGGCCCCATGAGCAGTTCTTC. V and J are TRBV24-1 and TRBJ2-1; 7 bases are a match to TRBD2. Trimming removed 10 bases from V and 8 bases from J; junction bases left unmatched: 16. The CDR3 runs to 15 residues. Germline CDR1 is KGHDR and CDR2 is SFDVKD.

The chain recombines TRBV28 with TRBJ1-6, with a tentative D call TRBD1 (5 bases). There are 15 residues in the CDR3. The V end lost 3 bases, the J end lost 10 bases, and 16 bases lay between the germline ends. From germline, CDR1 is MDHEN and CDR2 SYDVKM. The CDR3 loop reads CASSFLDKLPSPLHF. CDR3 sequence (DNA): TGTGCCAGCAGTTTTTTGGACAAATTACCCTCACCCCTCCACTTT. Combining the CDR3 with reference TRBV28 and TRBJ1-6 gives the whole variable domain DVKVTQSSRYLVKRTGEKVFLECVQDMDHENMFWYRQDPGLGLRLIYFSYDVKMKEKGDIPEGYSVSREKKERFSLILESASTNQTSMYLCASSFLDKLPSPLHFGNGTRLTVT.

V is TRBV5-6 and J is TRBJ1-4, with no clear D. V dropped 4 bases and J dropped 9 bases, with 13 bases sitting between them. CDR1 and CDR2 (germline): SGHDT, YYEEEE. This CDR3 has 13 amino acids. CDR3 sequence: CASSLDREQKLFF. The CDR3, as DNA: TGTGCCAGCAGCCTGGACCGGGAACAAAAACTGTTTTTT. Supplemented by reference TRBV5-6 and TRBJ1-4, the full variable domain reads DAGVTQSPTHLIKTRGQQVTLRCSPKSGHDTVSWYQQALGQGPQFIFQYYEEEERQRGNFPDRFSGHQFPNYSSELNVNALLLGDSALYLCASSLDREQKLFFGSGTQLSVL.

The chain links TRBV7-9 to TRBJ2-2; D may be TRBD1 (5 bases). Germline assignment: CDR1 SEHNR and CDR2 FQNEAQ (reference sequence). The V and J ends lost 5 bases and 1 base respectively, with 8 bases between them. The CDR3 runs 14 residues. CDR3: CASSGHLNTGELFF. The CDR3 DNA follows: TGTGCCAGCAGCGGACATCTGAACACCGGGGAGCTGTTTTTT.